The TCR beta chain under discussion was sequenced for a study of Graves' ophthalmopathy and Graves' hyperthyroidism. Trimming pared 4 bases from V and 3 bases from J, leaving 15 bases between. This CDR3 contains 15 residues. Germline CDR1 and CDR2: MDHEN and SYDVKM. RNA transcripts were the source from which TCR beta CDR3 regions were amplified. In the first round, RT-PCR was carried out with HTBI primers, and a multiplex PCR formed the second round. TCRdb re-called the multiplex PCR reads through MiXCR, storing one row per CDR3 protein. Seen here are some 370,000 distinct CDR3 sequences, about 18% observed once, and the top ten hold roughly 2.4%. This clonotype was counted at least ten times.

The material sequenced was peripheral blood. This receptor was identified in an adult woman with stable Graves' hyperthyroidism. V gene TRBV28 combines with J gene TRBJ2-5; TRBD1 might be the D (6 bases). CDR3 coding DNA: TGTGCCAGCAGTTCAAGGCGACAGGCGGAAGAGACCCAGTACTTC. Protein: CASSSRRQAEETQYF.